This paragraph reports one TCR beta chain. Its target is not known. The sample originates from a study of CD8 T cells in ankylosing spondylitis. Findings of the study overall: Seemingly distinctive of ankylosing spondylitis blood was a TCR beta motif formed by eight highly homologous variants. Reportedly, disease-linked clones are significantly enriched in ankylosing spondylitis patients' matched synovial fluid.

Quantitative 5'-RACE with molecular barcodes produced the TCR beta libraries. One entry per CDR3 protein results from TCRdb running MiXCR on the 5' RACE reads. The sample lists about 140,000 distinct CDR3 sequences, about an eighth seen once, with about 3.8% in the top ten. V was clipped by 6 bases and J by 7 bases; unmatched bases: 8. This CDR3 is 13 amino acids long. Germline CDR1 is SGHAT and CDR2 is FQNNGV. Sequencing was performed on blood, either unsorted or a sorted T cell fraction (not recorded which). The genes are TRBV11-2 and TRBJ2-5, with 7 positions matching TRBD2. This TCR derives from a female donor with ankylosing spondylitis or in good health (not recorded which). The CDR3 coding sequence is TGTGCCAGCAGTTCAGGCGGGAGAGGGACCCAGTACTTC. It is translated as CASSSGGRGTQYF. Supplemented by reference TRBV11-2 and TRBJ2-5, the full variable domain reads EAGVAQSPRYKIIEKRQSVAFWCNPISGHATLYWYQQILGQGPKLLIQFQNNGVVDDSQLPKDRFSAERLKGVDSTLKIQPAKLEDSAVYLCASSSGGRGTQYFGPGTRLLVL.